Listed below are T cell receptor beta chains from one sample, sequenced in a study of glioma-infiltrating T cells. TCRdb reprocessed the multiplex PCR reads with MiXCR, giving one entry per CDR3 protein. The repertoire holds over 100,000 distinct CDR3 sequences, less than 30% seen once, with 35% in the top ten. Sequencing used glioma tissue, nonneoplastic brain tissue, or PBMCs (not recorded which). The receptor set was obtained from a human donor with low-grade glioma or glioblastoma, undergoing nonglioma brain surgery, or in good health (not recorded which). Both conserved end residues are part of each CDR3. D genes are given only for firm matches. Clone size is not always given. Where it is, it says once, few, many or a class for expanded clones.

CDR3nt: TGCAGCGTTGGTGCAGGGGGAATCTATGGCTACACCTTC; CDR3aa: CSVGAGGIYGYTF; d_gene: TRBD1; abundance: many; j_gene: TRBJ1-2; v_gene: TRBV29-1
CDR3nt: TGCGCCAGCAGCCAAGCTACTCAGGCGGGAGTTTATACGCAGTATTTT; CDR3aa: CASSQATQAGVYTQYF; d_gene: TRBD2; abundance: few; j_gene: TRBJ2-3; v_gene: TRBV4-1
CDR3nt: TGTGCCAGCAGTTACTCTCGGGGGCGCCAGGCTTTCTTT; CDR3aa: CASSYSRGRQAFF; d_gene: NA; abundance: many; j_gene: TRBJ1-1; v_gene: TRBV6-5
CDR3nt: TGTGCCAGCAGCCCCACCCCAGGGCAGGGATCCTACAATGAGCAGTTCTTC; CDR3aa: CASSPTPGQGSYNEQFF; d_gene: NA; abundance: many; j_gene: TRBJ2-1; v_gene: TRBV7-9
CDR3nt: TGTGCCAGCAGCCAAGTGGTCGGGAGAGGCTCAGATACGCAGTATTTT; CDR3aa: CASSQVVGRGSDTQYF; d_gene: NA; abundance: few; j_gene: TRBJ2-3; v_gene: TRBV4-2
CDR3nt: TGTGCCAGCAATCCCGGGCTAGCGGCCCTCTACAATGAGCAGTTCTTC; CDR3aa: CASNPGLAALYNEQFF; d_gene: TRBD2; abundance: many; j_gene: TRBJ2-1; v_gene: TRBV28
CDR3nt: TGTGCCATCTCACCTGGGGACAGGGGGCCACGTGAGCAGTACTTC; CDR3aa: CAISPGDRGPREQYF; d_gene: TRBD1; abundance: NA; j_gene: TRBJ2-7; v_gene: TRBV18
CDR3nt: TGCGCCAGCAGCCAAGATCTCGACCAAGAGACCCAGTACTTC; CDR3aa: CASSQDLDQETQYF; d_gene: NA; abundance: many; j_gene: TRBJ2-5; v_gene: TRBV4-1
CDR3nt: TGTGCCAGCAGTCACAGCCAGAACCGGGCGGAAGCCTACGAGCAGTACTTC; CDR3aa: CASSHSQNRAEAYEQYF; d_gene: NA; abundance: many; j_gene: TRBJ2-7; v_gene: TRBV6-1
CDR3nt: TGTGCCAGCAGCTTCCCAGCGGGGGGGCGGACAGATACGCAGTATTTT; CDR3aa: CASSFPAGGRTDTQYF; d_gene: TRBD2; abundance: NA; j_gene: TRBJ2-3; v_gene: TRBV7-2
CDR3nt: TGCGCCAGCAGCTTAAAGGGCCAGGGGGGTTACAATGAGCAGTTCTTC; CDR3aa: CASSLKGQGGYNEQFF; d_gene: NA; abundance: many; j_gene: TRBJ2-1; v_gene: TRBV5-1
CDR3nt: TGTGCCAGCAGCCAGAACAGGGTCTACGAGCAGTACTTC; CDR3aa: CASSQNRVYEQYF; d_gene: NA; abundance: NA; j_gene: TRBJ2-7; v_gene: TRBV4-2
CDR3nt: TGTGCCACCAGCGGTAGTAGCTCTACCGGGACTAGCGGTTACACAGATACGCAGTATTTT; CDR3aa: CATSGSSSTGTSGYTDTQYF; d_gene: TRBD2; abundance: NA; j_gene: TRBJ2-3; v_gene: TRBV15
CDR3nt: TGCAGTGCTAGAGATAGCCTAGTAGAGACCCAGTACTTC; CDR3aa: CSARDSLVETQYF; d_gene: NA; abundance: many; j_gene: TRBJ2-5; v_gene: TRBV20-1
CDR3nt: TGTGCCAGCTCACCATCGCTAGCGGGGGGCAGATCCTCCTACAATGGGCAGTTCTTC; CDR3aa: CASSPSLAGGRSSYNGQFF; d_gene: TRBD2; abundance: NA; j_gene: TRBJ2-1; v_gene: TRBV18
CDR3nt: TGCGCCAGCAGCCAAGATCTTGGCCAGGGGGCCTACAATGAGCAGTTCTTC; CDR3aa: CASSQDLGQGAYNEQFF; d_gene: TRBD1; abundance: many; j_gene: TRBJ2-1; v_gene: TRBV4-3
CDR3nt: TGCGCCAGCAGCCAAGATCTGGCGCTCATCTACGAGCAGTACTTC; CDR3aa: CASSQDLALIYEQYF; d_gene: NA; abundance: many; j_gene: TRBJ2-7; v_gene: TRBV4-3
CDR3nt: TGCGCCAGCAGCTTGGCGGGGACAAACAATGAGCAGTTCTTC; CDR3aa: CASSLAGTNNEQFF; d_gene: NA; abundance: many; j_gene: TRBJ2-1; v_gene: TRBV5-1
CDR3nt: TGTGCCAGCAGCCGCCTGACAGGGAACGAGCAGTTCTTC; CDR3aa: CASSRLTGNEQFF; d_gene: TRBD1; abundance: many; j_gene: TRBJ2-1; v_gene: TRBV3-1
CDR3nt: TGTGCCAGCAGCTTACGGGGGTCAGGCCCTCCTGAAGCTTTCTTT; CDR3aa: CASSLRGSGPPEAFF; d_gene: NA; abundance: many; j_gene: TRBJ1-1; v_gene: TRBV7-2
CDR3nt: TGTGCCAGCAGCTTCCCAGGGTACGGTGGCTACACCTTC; CDR3aa: CASSFPGYGGYTF; d_gene: NA; abundance: many; j_gene: TRBJ1-2; v_gene: TRBV7-2
CDR3nt: TGTGCCAGCAGCTTTCGGAGATCCCAAGCCGGGGGCACTGAAGCTTTCTTT; CDR3aa: CASSFRRSQAGGTEAFF; d_gene: NA; abundance: NA; j_gene: TRBJ1-1; v_gene: TRBV5-5
CDR3nt: TGTGCCAGCAGCCATTATATTCAGGGCTCCTACGAGCAGTACTTC; CDR3aa: CASSHYIQGSYEQYF; d_gene: NA; abundance: many; j_gene: TRBJ2-7; v_gene: TRBV28
CDR3nt: TGTGCCAGCAGAAAGGAGGGGGTCTTGAACACTGAAGCTTTCTTT; CDR3aa: CASRKEGVLNTEAFF; d_gene: NA; abundance: NA; j_gene: TRBJ1-1; v_gene: TRBV25-1
CDR3nt: TGCAGTGCTAGGGACCCGAGGGGTCCGGGCGACGAGCAGTACTTC; CDR3aa: CSARDPRGPGDEQYF; d_gene: NA; abundance: many; j_gene: TRBJ2-7; v_gene: TRBV20-1
CDR3nt: TGTGCCAGCAGCGGTAGTTCTCACTATAACACTGAAGCTTTCTTT; CDR3aa: CASSGSSHYNTEAFF; d_gene: NA; abundance: few; j_gene: TRBJ1-1; v_gene: TRBV9
CDR3nt: TGTGCCAGTAGTATAGCCTGGAGCGGGGGCGATGAGCAGTTCTTC; CDR3aa: CASSIAWSGGDEQFF; d_gene: TRBD2; abundance: many; j_gene: TRBJ2-1; v_gene: TRBV19
CDR3nt: TGCAGTGCTAGAGACAGCCCTGAGCAGTACTTC; CDR3aa: CSARDSPEQYF; d_gene: NA; abundance: many; j_gene: TRBJ2-7; v_gene: TRBV20-1
CDR3nt: TGTGCCAGCAGCTTACCCTTGGACAGGGCTAGGACCGGGGAGCTGTTTTTT; CDR3aa: CASSLPLDRARTGELFF; d_gene: TRBD1; abundance: NA; j_gene: TRBJ2-2; v_gene: TRBV11-3
CDR3nt: TGCAGTGCTAGGCGGGGGGCCACAGATACGCAGTATTTT; CDR3aa: CSARRGATDTQYF; d_gene: TRBD2; abundance: many; j_gene: TRBJ2-3; v_gene: TRBV20-1
CDR3nt: TGTGCCAGCAGCTTGGGACTACAAGATACGCAGTATTTT; CDR3aa: CASSLGLQDTQYF; d_gene: TRBD2; abundance: many; j_gene: TRBJ2-3; v_gene: TRBV7-3
CDR3nt: TGTGCCACCAGCAGAGATTCCACCTACGAGCAGTACTTC; CDR3aa: CATSRDSTYEQYF; d_gene: NA; abundance: many; j_gene: TRBJ2-7; v_gene: TRBV15
CDR3nt: TGCAGCGTTGAAGAGGGTTCCCCAGCTTTCTTT; CDR3aa: CSVEEGSPAFF; d_gene: NA; abundance: few; j_gene: TRBJ1-1; v_gene: TRBV29-1
CDR3nt: TGTGCCAGCAGTCCCGGGACTGGCTATAATTCACCCCTCCACTTT; CDR3aa: CASSPGTGYNSPLHF; d_gene: NA; abundance: many; j_gene: TRBJ1-6; v_gene: TRBV28
CDR3nt: TGTGCCATCAGTGAGGTGGTCAACGGCGGGAGAGCCGTTAATGAGCAGTTCTTC; CDR3aa: CAISEVVNGGRAVNEQFF; d_gene: TRBD2; abundance: many; j_gene: TRBJ2-1; v_gene: TRBV10-3
CDR3nt: TGTGCCAGCAGCCCCGGGGGAGGGTCAGATACGCAGTATTTT; CDR3aa: CASSPGGGSDTQYF; d_gene: TRBD2; abundance: many; j_gene: TRBJ2-3; v_gene: TRBV7-2
CDR3nt: TGCAGCGTTGGCCTTCCTGGGGACTATGGCTACACCTTC; CDR3aa: CSVGLPGDYGYTF; d_gene: NA; abundance: many; j_gene: TRBJ1-2; v_gene: TRBV29-1
CDR3nt: TGCAGCGAGGGACAGGGTCTCGGTGGCTACACCTTC; CDR3aa: CSEGQGLGGYTF; d_gene: TRBD1; abundance: many; j_gene: TRBJ1-2; v_gene: TRBV29-1
CDR3nt: TGTGCCAGCAGTTCCTTCCCAACAACCAAGAGGACCCAGTACTTC; CDR3aa: CASSSFPTTKRTQYF; d_gene: NA; abundance: many; j_gene: TRBJ2-5; v_gene: TRBV28
CDR3nt: TGTGCCAGCAGCTTAACGGGGGAACAAGGATCTTTCTTT; CDR3aa: CASSLTGEQGSFF; d_gene: NA; abundance: many; j_gene: TRBJ1-1; v_gene: TRBV7-9
CDR3nt: TGTGCCAGCAGCTTCGGGGGTAAAGGTCAGCCCCAGCATTTT; CDR3aa: CASSFGGKGQPQHF; d_gene: NA; abundance: many; j_gene: TRBJ1-5; v_gene: TRBV7-2
CDR3nt: TGTGCCAGCAGCTACATGCAGGGAACCACTGAAGCTTTCTTT; CDR3aa: CASSYMQGTTEAFF; d_gene: NA; abundance: NA; j_gene: TRBJ1-1; v_gene: TRBV6-2/TRBV6-3
CDR3nt: TGTGCCAGCAGCGGACAGTATTATGGCTACACCTTC; CDR3aa: CASSGQYYGYTF; d_gene: NA; abundance: few; j_gene: TRBJ1-2; v_gene: TRBV11-1
CDR3nt: TGTGCCAGCAGCCAAGGGGACAGGGTAACCTACGAGCAGTACTTC; CDR3aa: CASSQGDRVTYEQYF; d_gene: TRBD1; abundance: few; j_gene: TRBJ2-7; v_gene: TRBV3-1
CDR3nt: TGTGCCAGCAGCTTGGCTCCGGGGACTAGCGGGCTTTTTGAGACCCAGTACTTC; CDR3aa: CASSLAPGTSGLFETQYF; d_gene: TRBD2; abundance: many; j_gene: TRBJ2-5; v_gene: TRBV7-2
CDR3nt: TGTGCCAGTAGTATCTTCGGGCAAAAAAATGATGAGCAGTACTTC; CDR3aa: CASSIFGQKNDEQYF; d_gene: NA; abundance: few; j_gene: TRBJ2-7; v_gene: TRBV19
CDR3nt: TGTGCCAGTTCCAAGCGGGATCAGCCCCAGCATTTT; CDR3aa: CASSKRDQPQHF; d_gene: NA; abundance: few; j_gene: TRBJ1-5; v_gene: TRBV19
CDR3nt: TGCGCCAGCAGCGTCGGGACAGGGGCAGGAGAGACCCAGTACTTC; CDR3aa: CASSVGTGAGETQYF; d_gene: TRBD1; abundance: few; j_gene: TRBJ2-5; v_gene: TRBV5-1
CDR3nt: TGCAGTGCTAGAGATTGGGGGGAAAGCCAGCCCCAGCATTTT; CDR3aa: CSARDWGESQPQHF; d_gene: NA; abundance: many; j_gene: TRBJ1-5; v_gene: TRBV20-1
CDR3nt: TGTGCCACCAGCAGAGGGACGACCTCGGGGGGTGAAAAACTGTTTTTT; CDR3aa: CATSRGTTSGGEKLFF; d_gene: NA; abundance: many; j_gene: TRBJ1-4; v_gene: TRBV15
CDR3nt: TGTGCCAGCAGTTACCGGGAGCGGGGAGGGTACAATGAGCAGTTCTTC; CDR3aa: CASSYRERGGYNEQFF; d_gene: TRBD2; abundance: many; j_gene: TRBJ2-1; v_gene: TRBV6-2/TRBV6-3
CDR3nt: TGTGCCAGCAGTTTGGCAAGGGGGCGGACTGAAGCTTTCTTT; CDR3aa: CASSLARGRTEAFF; d_gene: TRBD1; abundance: many; j_gene: TRBJ1-1; v_gene: TRBV12-3/TRBV12-4